This is a list of T cell receptor beta chains from one sample in a study of cytomegalovirus exposure and HLA in healthy donors. The data were produced by immunoSEQ multiplex PCR, yet TCRdb's version contains in-frame clones alone and is incomplete. Of 120,000 to 150,000 clones listed, around 90% are singletons. The sample comprised PBMCs. These receptors were taken from a man aged 18 to 29 in good health and CMV-seropositive. CDR3s include the opening cysteine and the closing phenylalanine or tryptophan. A D gene is named only where the DNA matches it firmly.

v_gene: TRBV7-2
d_gene: .
j_gene: TRBJ2-1
CDR3aa: CASSLARSDYEQFF

v_gene: TRBV30
d_gene: .
j_gene: TRBJ1-2
CDR3aa: CAWSVRARQTHGYTF

v_gene: TRBV7-3
d_gene: .
j_gene: TRBJ2-2
CDR3aa: CASSPRAAGTTGELFF

v_gene: TRBV4-1
d_gene: .
j_gene: TRBJ2-7
CDR3aa: CASSQDWKELAYEQYF

v_gene: TRBV7-9
d_gene: TRBD1
j_gene: TRBJ1-3
CDR3aa: CASSSILTGASGNTIYF

v_gene: TRBV6-4
d_gene: .
j_gene: TRBJ2-3
CDR3aa: CASSDGGATDTQYF

v_gene: TRBV4-1
d_gene: .
j_gene: TRBJ2-6
CDR3aa: CASSQRGETTGANVLTF

v_gene: TRBV5-1
d_gene: .
j_gene: TRBJ2-1
CDR3aa: CASSSSRSGGEQFF

v_gene: TRBV4-1
d_gene: TRBD2
j_gene: TRBJ2-1
CDR3aa: CASSQLGLASNEQFF

v_gene: TRBV5-6
d_gene: .
j_gene: TRBJ1-2
CDR3aa: CASSLVGVGYTF

v_gene: TRBV6-1
d_gene: .
j_gene: TRBJ2-5
CDR3aa: CASSVLYQETQYF

v_gene: TRBV7-9
d_gene: TRBD1
j_gene: TRBJ1-1
CDR3aa: CASSFYAGGGLEAFF

v_gene: TRBV10-1
d_gene: .
j_gene: TRBJ2-7
CDR3aa: CASSGVGSNYEQYF

v_gene: TRBV15
d_gene: TRBD2
j_gene: TRBJ2-3
CDR3aa: CATSRGGLAGGVPDTQYF

v_gene: TRBV5-1
d_gene: TRBD1
j_gene: TRBJ2-1
CDR3aa: CASSLATDRGNEQFF

v_gene: TRBV27
d_gene: TRBD1
j_gene: TRBJ1-3
CDR3aa: CASSSQGAGNTIYF

v_gene: TRBV7-2
d_gene: TRBD1
j_gene: TRBJ1-2
CDR3aa: CASSLDRGNGYTF

v_gene: TRBV2
d_gene: TRBD2
j_gene: TRBJ2-2
CDR3aa: CASTPVGTSSYGELFF

v_gene: TRBV2
d_gene: TRBD1
j_gene: TRBJ1-4
CDR3aa: CASIETGSKNEKLFF

v_gene: TRBV6-5
d_gene: .
j_gene: TRBJ2-1
CDR3aa: CASSYQGAEQFF

v_gene: TRBV11-2
d_gene: .
j_gene: TRBJ2-7
CDR3aa: CASSSNEQYF

v_gene: TRBV5-4
d_gene: .
j_gene: TRBJ1-1
CDR3aa: CASSPPGRGEAFF

v_gene: TRBV6-5
d_gene: .
j_gene: TRBJ1-4
CDR3aa: CASRTGSTNEKLFF

v_gene: TRBV6-6
d_gene: .
j_gene: TRBJ1-2
CDR3aa: CASSYSGTNYGYTF

v_gene: TRBV7-9
d_gene: TRBD1
j_gene: TRBJ2-7
CDR3aa: CASSGTEGASEQYF

v_gene: TRBV29-1
d_gene: .
j_gene: TRBJ2-6
CDR3aa: CSVVSGANVLTF

v_gene: TRBV19
d_gene: TRBD1
j_gene: TRBJ1-1
CDR3aa: CASSHGTANTEAFF

v_gene: TRBV20-1
d_gene: .
j_gene: TRBJ2-5
CDR3aa: CSGYQETQYF

v_gene: TRBV27
d_gene: TRBD2
j_gene: TRBJ2-3
CDR3aa: CASSLVSRGLAGGWGTDTQYF

v_gene: TRBV6-1
d_gene: .
j_gene: TRBJ2-1
CDR3aa: CASSEALEWNEQFF

v_gene: TRBV27
d_gene: .
j_gene: TRBJ1-1
CDR3aa: CASSLSNLLNTEAFF

v_gene: TRBV5-4
d_gene: TRBD1
j_gene: TRBJ1-4
CDR3aa: CASSWTGNDEKLFF

v_gene: TRBV7-6
d_gene: .
j_gene: TRBJ1-4
CDR3aa: CASSPGVNEKLFF

v_gene: TRBV5-4
d_gene: TRBD1
j_gene: TRBJ2-6
CDR3aa: CASSLATGGGRANVLTF

v_gene: TRBV7-9
d_gene: .
j_gene: TRBJ2-3
CDR3aa: CASSSNSQGGRPDTQYF

v_gene: TRBV29-1
d_gene: TRBD1
j_gene: TRBJ1-2
CDR3aa: CSATTGGNYGYTF

v_gene: TRBV10-1
d_gene: .
j_gene: TRBJ2-3
CDR3aa: CASSESSGTQYF

v_gene: TRBV28
d_gene: .
j_gene: TRBJ1-1
CDR3aa: CASSFVNTEAFF